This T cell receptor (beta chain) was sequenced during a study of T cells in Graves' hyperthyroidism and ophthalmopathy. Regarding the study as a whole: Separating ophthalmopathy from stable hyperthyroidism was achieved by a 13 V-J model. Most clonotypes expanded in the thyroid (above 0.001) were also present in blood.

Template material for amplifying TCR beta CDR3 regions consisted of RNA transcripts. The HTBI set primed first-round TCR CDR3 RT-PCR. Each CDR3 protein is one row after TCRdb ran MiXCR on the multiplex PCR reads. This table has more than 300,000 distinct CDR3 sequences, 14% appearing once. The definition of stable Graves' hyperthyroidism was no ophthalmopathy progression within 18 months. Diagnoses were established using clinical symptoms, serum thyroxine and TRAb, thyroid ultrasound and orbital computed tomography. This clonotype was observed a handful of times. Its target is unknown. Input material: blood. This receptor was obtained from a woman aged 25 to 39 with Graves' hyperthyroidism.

The CDR3 here is CASIEGAVGNQPQHF. CDR3 nucleotide sequence: TGTGCCAGCATAGAGGGGGCGGTTGGCAATCAGCCCCAGCATTTT. The V gene is TRBV28, the J gene TRBJ1-5, with 7 bases lining up with TRBD1. The J segment lost 2 bases and the V segment lost 7 bases, leaving 8 bases of the junction unmatched. Looked up from germline, CDR1 is MDHEN and CDR2 is SYDVKM. The CDR3 runs to 15 residues.